One and the same sample provided the 21 T cell receptor beta chains below, sequenced in a study of blood T cell repertoires in COVID-19. Here immunoSEQ multiplex PCR was the method, and the copy in TCRdb shows in-frame clones only, minus some. The sample lists about 220,000 clones, over 70% occurring once. Sequencing was done on a sample of peripheral blood. These receptors all stem from a woman in her 70s with acute or convalescent COVID-19.

The chain employs TRBV5-5 and TRBJ1-6; the D is unclear. Trimming took 1 base from V and 8 from J, leaving 13 bases between them. Germline V gene data show CDR1 as SGHKS and CDR2 as YYEKEE (reference sequence). CDR3 length equals 15 residues. CDR3 coding DNA: TGTGCCAGCAGCTTGTGGAGCGAACCTCATTCACCCCTCCACTTT. It specifies CASSLWSEPHSPLHF.

This rearrangement joins TRBV7-9 to TRBJ1-5; TRBD1 matches 8 bases. The CDR3 consists of 14 residues. The trim removed 3 bases at V and 6 bases at J, leaving 4 bases unmatched. Germline loops: CDR1 SEHNR, CDR2 FQNEAQ (reference sequence). CDR3 bases: TGTGCCAGCAGCTTGGACCAGGGGGCTCAGCCCCAGCATTTT. Translation: CASSLDQGAQPQHF.

The sample holds one count of this clone. The rearrangement joins TRBV19 to TRBJ1-2, with D perhaps matching TRBD1 (5 bases). The germline V gene encodes CDR1 LNHDA and CDR2 SQIVND (reference sequence). CDR3 length: 16 residues. Trimming removed 6 bases at V and 1 base at J, with 18 bases between. The CDR3 nucleotides read TGTGCCAGTAGCCTGGAACACGCCGGGGGTAACTATGGCTACACCTTC. Translated: CASSLEHAGGNYGYTF.

This clone was seen a single time. J is TRBJ2-3 and V is TRBV19, with D possibly being TRBD2 (5 bases). Germline V gene data show CDR1 as LNHDA and CDR2 as SQIVND (reference sequence). This CDR3 is 14 amino acids long. Trimming left V 6 bases short and J 6 bases short, with 16 bases between. The CDR3 reads CASSGPSSRDTQYF. The CDR3 nucleotides read TGTGCCAGTAGCGGGCCTAGCTCGCGGGATACGCAGTATTTT.

This clone is a singleton in its sample. V and J are TRBV7-3 and TRBJ1-2, with D unclear. This CDR3 has 15 amino acids. The V end lost 1 base, the J end lost 2 bases, and 11 bases lay between the germline ends. Germline CDR1 and CDR2: SGHTA and FQGTGA. CDR3 nucleotide sequence: TGTGCCAGCAGCTTAAATCCGGTGATGAACTATGGCTACACCTTC. Amino acids: CASSLNPVMNYGYTF.

The V gene is TRBV11-3, the J gene TRBJ2-7; a possible D gene is TRBD2 (5 bases). V was trimmed by 3 bases and J by 5 bases, leaving 11 bases between them. Germline-derived CDR1 and CDR2 are SGHNT and YENEEA. The CDR3 runs 13 residues. CDR3 sequence: CASSFSGLDEQYF. The CDR3 nucleotides are TGTGCCAGCAGCTTTTCGGGGTTGGACGAGCAGTACTTC.

The chain uses TRBV18 and TRBJ1-4, with D unresolved. V dropped 6 bases and J dropped 1 base, with 15 bases sitting between them. The CDR3 is made up of 16 amino acids. Per the germline V gene, CDR1 is KGHSH and CDR2 is LQKENI. The CDR3 spells CASSPRADGTNEKLFF. CDR3 nucleotide sequence: TGTGCCAGCTCCCCGAGGGCGGATGGAACTAATGAAAAACTGTTTTTT.

This chain uses TRBV5-1 with TRBJ1-1; TRBD1 agrees at 11 bases. The germline CDR1 and CDR2 sequences are SGHRS and YFSETQ. This CDR3 comprises 15 residues. V gave up 0 bases and J gave up 4 bases; unmatched junction bases: 2. CDR3 sequence reads: CASSLVGQGGTEAFF. The CDR3 DNA follows: TGCGCCAGCAGCTTGGTGGGACAGGGGGGCACTGAAGCTTTCTTT.

This chain uses TRBV7-8 with TRBJ1-5; D call uncertain. The length of the CDR3 is 15 residues. The germline gives CDR1 SGHVS, CDR2 FQNEAQ. V dropped 5 bases and J dropped 1 base, with 12 bases sitting between them. The CDR3 sequence: CASSKTGRSNQPQHF. The CDR3 DNA follows: TGTGCCAGCAGCAAAACCGGGAGGAGCAATCAGCCCCAGCATTTT.

This chain joins TRBV3-1 (or the pseudogene TRBV3-2) and TRBJ2-7; TRBD2 aligns across 13 bases. This CDR3 contains 14 residues. Trimming took 0 bases from V and 7 from J; bases not matched to a gene: 0. CDR1 and CDR2 (germline): LGHDT, YNNKEL (reference sequence). CDR3 region: CASSQEGLAGEQYF. In nucleotides, the CDR3 is TGTGCCAGCAGCCAAGAGGGACTAGCGGGGGAGCAGTACTTC.

The chain links TRBV3-1 (or the pseudogene TRBV3-2) to TRBJ2-3; D perhaps matches TRBD2 (5 bases). Germline V CDR1 and CDR2: LGHDT, YNNKEL (reference sequence). V was pared by 3 bases and J by 3 bases, with 19 bases between. The CDR3 has 17 residues. CDR3 in amino acids: CASSQPLSGSETDTQYF. The DNA for the CDR3 is TGTGCCAGCAGCCAGCCCCTCTCGGGGTCCGAAACAGATACGCAGTATTTT.

The V and J genes are TRBV5-4 and TRBJ1-4; TRBD1 might be the D (6 bases). This CDR3 contains 14 residues. Germline-derived CDR1 and CDR2 are SGHNT and YYREEE (reference sequence). Trimming shortened V by 7 bases and J by 4 bases, and 14 bases separated the two germline ends. The CDR3 spells CASARGGGNEKLFF. The CDR3 nucleotides are TGTGCCAGCGCCAGGGGAGGGGGTAATGAAAAACTGTTTTTT. The entire variable domain, with the rest obtained from reference TRBV5-4 and TRBJ1-4, is as follows: ETGVTQSPTHLIKTRGQQVTLRCSSQSGHNTVSWYQQALGQGPQFIFQYYREEENGRGNFPPRFSGLQFPNYSSELNVNALELDDSALYLCASARGGGNEKLFFGSGTQLSVL.

This chain connects TRBV11-2 to TRBJ1-3, with 10 positions matching TRBD1. V trimming: 5 bases; J trimming: 7 bases; junction bases outside the gene matches: 8. Germline V gives CDR1 SGHAT, CDR2 FQNNGV. This CDR3 has 15 amino acids. The CDR3 DNA follows: TGTGCCAGCAGCCCTGGGGACAGGGGATTGAACACCATATATTTT. Residues: CASSPGDRGLNTIYF.

The rearrangement links TRBV4-1 to TRBJ2-1, with TRBD2 as a possible D gene (5 bases). Deletions cut 1 base from V and 1 base from J, with 11 bases between. Germline CDR1 MGHRA, CDR2 YSYEKL. The CDR3 spans 16 residues. The CDR3 DNA follows: TGCGCCAGCAGCCAAGGAAACGGGAATTCCTACAATGAGCAGTTCTTC. Amino acid sequence: CASSQGNGNSYNEQFF.

The chain has TRBV3-1 (or the pseudogene TRBV3-2) and TRBJ1-2; no reliable D call. This CDR3 spans 14 amino acids. Germline-derived CDR1 and CDR2 are LGHDT and YNNKEL (reference sequence). The germline V and J ends were trimmed by 1 base and 7 bases, with 13 bases remaining between them. Here the CDR3 reads CASSQVSARGGYTF. The CDR3 DNA sequence: TGTGCCAGCAGCCAAGTATCCGCACGGGGTGGCTACACCTTC.

This clone appeared a few times. The chain has TRBV7-2 and TRBJ2-1, with a tentative D call TRBD1 (5 bases). V was shortened by 10 bases and J by 8 bases, with 15 bases between the two germline ends. CDR3 length: 12 amino acids. The germline V gene has CDR1 SGHTA and CDR2 FQGNSA. As DNA, the CDR3 is TGTGCCATATCCCAGGGCTCCCATGAGCAGTTCTTC. It yields the protein CAISQGSHEQFF.

In this sample, this clone turned up once. This sequence joins TRBV7-9 and TRBJ2-1; a weak D match, TRBD1 (5 bases). Trimming removed 5 bases at V and 3 bases at J, with 8 bases between. The CDR3 is made up of 13 amino acids. CDR1 is SEHNR, CDR2 FQNEAQ, per germline (reference sequence). The CDR3 reads CASSVDSYNEQFF. CDR3 in DNA: TGTGCCAGCAGCGTAGACAGCTACAATGAGCAGTTCTTC.

This rearrangement joins TRBV4-1 to TRBJ1-2; D is perhaps TRBD1 (5 bases). Germline V gene sequence: CDR1 MGHRA, CDR2 YSYEKL. This CDR3 spans 15 amino acids. The V end was cut by 0 bases, the J end by 8 bases, with 16 bases between. The CDR3 sequence is CASSQDLNRGGGYTF. CDR3 nucleotides: TGCGCCAGCAGCCAAGATTTGAACCGGGGGGGAGGCTACACCTTC.

The J gene is TRBJ2-3, the V gene TRBV7-9; unclear D gene. The length of the CDR3 is 14 residues. V was pared by 1 base and J by 3 bases, with 8 bases between. The germline CDR1 and CDR2 sequences are SEHNR and FQNEAQ (reference sequence). In DNA form, the CDR3 reads TGTGCCAGCAGCTTAGAACGAACAACAGATACGCAGTATTTT. It yields the protein CASSLERTTDTQYF.

The chain couples TRBV10-1 to TRBJ2-2, with D unresolved. The V gene's germline CDR1 is WNHNN and CDR2 SYGVQD (reference sequence). This CDR3 is 14 amino acids long. V shed 4 bases and J shed 0 bases, with 6 bases lying between them. The chain's CDR3 is CASSAQANTGELFF. For the CDR3, the DNA is TGCGCCAGCAGTGCGCAGGCGAACACCGGGGAGCTGTTTTTT.

The V and J genes are TRBV4-1 and TRBJ1-3, with D unclear. CDR1 is MGHRA and CDR2 is YSYEKL in the germline V gene. The CDR3 has 13 amino acids. V was clipped by 4 bases and J by 4 bases, with 8 bases between them. In nucleotides, the CDR3 is TGCGCCAGCAGCCCCGTCCTAGGAAACACCATATATTTT. This encodes CASSPVLGNTIYF.